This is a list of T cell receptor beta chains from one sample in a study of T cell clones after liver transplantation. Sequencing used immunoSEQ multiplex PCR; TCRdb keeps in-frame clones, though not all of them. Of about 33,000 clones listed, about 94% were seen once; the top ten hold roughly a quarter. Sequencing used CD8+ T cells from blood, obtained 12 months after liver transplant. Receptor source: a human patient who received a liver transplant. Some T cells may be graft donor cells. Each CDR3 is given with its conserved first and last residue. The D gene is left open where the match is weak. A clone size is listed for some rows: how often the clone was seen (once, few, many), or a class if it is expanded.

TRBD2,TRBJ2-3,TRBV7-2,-,TGTGCCAGCAGCGACTGGACTAGCGGGATAACAGATACGCAGTATTTT,CASSDWTSGITDTQYF
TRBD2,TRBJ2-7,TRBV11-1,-,TGTGCCAGCAGCCCAGGGACTAGCAGCGAGCAGTACTTC,CASSPGTSSEQYF
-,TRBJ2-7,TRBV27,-,TGTGCCAGCTGTCCGGCGGGCCCTAGGGGCGAGCAGTACTTC,CASCPAGPRGEQYF
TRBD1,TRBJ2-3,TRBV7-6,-,TGTGCCAGCAGCTTGGTCACAGGGGTAGTGTCAGATACGCAGTATTTT,CASSLVTGVVSDTQYF
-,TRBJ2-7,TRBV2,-,TGTGCCAGCAGAGGGTCGTTCTACGAGCAGTACTTC,CASRGSFYEQYF
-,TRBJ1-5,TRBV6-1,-,TGTGCCAGCTTGGGGACGGAGGGGATGCCCCAGCATTTT,CASLGTEGMPQHF
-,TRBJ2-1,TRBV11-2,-,TGTGCCAGCAGCTTAGGGGGCTCCTACAATGAGCAGTTCTTC,CASSLGGSYNEQFF
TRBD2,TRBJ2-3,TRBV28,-,TGTGCCAGCAGTGCCGGGACTAGCGGCAGCACAGATACGCAGTATTTT,CASSAGTSGSTDTQYF
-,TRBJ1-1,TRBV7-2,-,TGTGCCAGCGGGCCAGGGAGCATGAACACTGAAGCTTTCTTT,CASGPGSMNTEAFF
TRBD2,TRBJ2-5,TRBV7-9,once,TGTGCCAGCCGACTTGGGGGAGGGGAGACCCAGTACTTC,CASRLGGGETQYF
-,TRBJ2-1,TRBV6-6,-,TGTGCCAGCAGTCCAGACCGTCTCTACAATGAGCAGTTCTTC,CASSPDRLYNEQFF
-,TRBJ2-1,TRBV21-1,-,TGTGCCAGCAGGGCTCATACAGGGAGCTCCTACAATGAGCAGTTCTTC,CASRAHTGSSYNEQFF
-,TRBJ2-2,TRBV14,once,TGTGCCAGCAGCCCAATGAGGGGAGCGGACGGGGAGCTGTTTTTT,CASSPMRGADGELFF
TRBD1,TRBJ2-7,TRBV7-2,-,TGTGCCAGCAGCCCCGGGACAGGGGGAGGCTACGAGCAGTACTTC,CASSPGTGGGYEQYF
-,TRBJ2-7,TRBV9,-,TGTGCCAGCAGCCCCGGTGGGGGATCGGACGAGCAGTACTTC,CASSPGGGSDEQYF
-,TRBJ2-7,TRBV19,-,TGTGCCAGTAGTGCCTCTAACTACGAGCAGTACTTC,CASSASNYEQYF
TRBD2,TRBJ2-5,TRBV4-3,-,TGCGCCAGCAGCCAAGATCTGCTAGCGGGAGAGACCCAGTACTTC,CASSQDLLAGETQYF
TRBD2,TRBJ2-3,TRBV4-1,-,TGCGCCAGCAGCCATCCCTCGGCGGGAGGGCCGACAGATACGCAGTATTTT,CASSHPSAGGPTDTQYF
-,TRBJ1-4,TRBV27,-,TGTGCCAGCAGTTTTCCCGGGGGAGGAACTAATGAAAAACTGTTTTTT,CASSFPGGGTNEKLFF
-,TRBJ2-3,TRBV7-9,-,TGTGCCAGCAGCCCTCCCGCCGGCAGGGACACAGATACGCAGTATTTT,CASSPPAGRDTDTQYF
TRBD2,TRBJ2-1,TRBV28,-,TGTGCCAGCTCTCTACTAGCGGTATTGTACAATGAGCAGTTCTTC,CASSLLAVLYNEQFF
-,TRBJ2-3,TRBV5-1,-,TGCGCCAGCACCGAATTTGGAGGCACAGATACGCAGTATTTT,CASTEFGGTDTQYF
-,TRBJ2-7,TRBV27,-,TGTGCCAGCGGGCTACAACTCCCTTCGACAGGCGAGCAGTACTTC,CASGLQLPSTGEQYF
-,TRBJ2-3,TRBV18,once,TGTGCCAGCTCACCACGGGGGGTCGGGACAGAGAACACAGATACGCAGTATTTT,CASSPRGVGTENTDTQYF
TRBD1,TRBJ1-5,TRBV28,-,TGTGCCAGCAGTTTGAGGACAGGGGGTAGCAATCAGCCCCAGCATTTT,CASSLRTGGSNQPQHF
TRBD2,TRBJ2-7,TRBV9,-,TGTGCCAGCAGCCCCACCCCCGGACTAGCGGGAGGGCCTATGCACGAGCAGTACTTC,CASSPTPGLAGGPMHEQYF
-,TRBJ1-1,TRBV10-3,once,TGTGCCATCAGTGATAAAATTGGTAGTGGCACTGAAGCTTTCTTT,CAISDKIGSGTEAFF
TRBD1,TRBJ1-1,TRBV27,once,TGTGCCAGCAGTGACAGGGGGAACACTGAAGCTTTCTTT,CASSDRGNTEAFF
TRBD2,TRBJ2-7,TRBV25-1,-,TGTGCCAGCAGTCCCTTAGCGGGAGGAGGGTACGAGCAGTACTTC,CASSPLAGGGYEQYF
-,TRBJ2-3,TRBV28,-,TGTGCCACTAAGCCAACTCGGACAGCTTTCACAGATACGCAGTATTTT,CATKPTRTAFTDTQYF
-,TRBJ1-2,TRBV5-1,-,TGCGCCAGCAGCTGGGGACATTATGGCTACACCTTC,CASSWGHYGYTF
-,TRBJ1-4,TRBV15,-,TGTGCCACCAGCAGAGATAGGCAGGGGAATGAAAAACTGTTTTTT,CATSRDRQGNEKLFF
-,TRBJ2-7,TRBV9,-,TGTGCCAGCAGCGGGAGGACAGATGGTGCCGAGCAGTACTTC,CASSGRTDGAEQYF
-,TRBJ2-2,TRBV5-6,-,TGTGCCAGCACCATAGGTGACACCGGGGAGCTGTTTTTT,CASTIGDTGELFF
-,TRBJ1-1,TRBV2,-,TGTGCCGGGGAGGGATTGATGAACACTGAAGCTTTCTTT,CAGEGLMNTEAFF
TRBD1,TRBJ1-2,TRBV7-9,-,TGTGCCAGCAGTCCACCCCCAGGGGGCAGCTATGGCTACACCTTC,CASSPPPGGSYGYTF
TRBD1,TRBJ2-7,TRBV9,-,TGTGCCAGCAGCGTAACGACAGGGTCCCACTCCGAGCAGTACTTC,CASSVTTGSHSEQYF
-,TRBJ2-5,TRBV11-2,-,TGTGCCAGCAGCCCTGGCCCTCCGGCCCAGTACTTC,CASSPGPPAQYF
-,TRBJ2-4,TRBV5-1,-,TGCGCCAGCAGCTTGTTGGGGGCTCTGGACATTCAGTACTTC,CASSLLGALDIQYF
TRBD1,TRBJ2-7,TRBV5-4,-,TGTGCCAGCAGCCCCACCGGGACAGGGTCGTTAGAGGAGCAGTACTTC,CASSPTGTGSLEEQYF
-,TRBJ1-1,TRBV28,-,TGTGCCAGCAGTTTACGTACGGACCTGGGTTATACTGAAGCTTTCTTT,CASSLRTDLGYTEAFF
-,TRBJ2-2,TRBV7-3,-,TGTGCCAGCAGCTTTTCGCAGGGATCGACCGGGGAGCTGTTTTTT,CASSFSQGSTGELFF
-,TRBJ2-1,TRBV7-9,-,TGTGCCAGCAGCCCGGTTCACTCCTACAATGAGCAGTTCTTC,CASSPVHSYNEQFF
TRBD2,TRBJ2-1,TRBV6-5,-,TGTGCCAGCAGTTACAGCGGGGCTTTAGAGGACAATGAGCAGTTCTTC,CASSYSGALEDNEQFF
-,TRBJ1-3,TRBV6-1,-,TGTGCCGGACTGACAGGCTCTGGAAACACCATATATTTT,CAGLTGSGNTIYF
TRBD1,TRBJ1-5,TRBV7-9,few,TGTGCCAGCAGCTTACAAGGGGGCAGGGATCAGCCCCAGCATTTT,CASSLQGGRDQPQHF
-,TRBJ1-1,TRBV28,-,TGTGCCAGCATCCTCGGGGGTTCCACTGAAGCTTTCTTT,CASILGGSTEAFF
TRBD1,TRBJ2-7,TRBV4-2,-,TGTGCCAGCAGTTTACAGGGGGCCAACTACGAGCAGTACTTC,CASSLQGANYEQYF
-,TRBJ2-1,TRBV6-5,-,TGTGCCAGCAGTTACTCTGGCGGCAGCTCCTACAATGAGCAGTTCTTC,CASSYSGGSSYNEQFF
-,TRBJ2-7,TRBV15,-,TGTGCCACCAGCAGAGAACAGGGATGGGACTCCTACGAGCAGTACTTC,CATSREQGWDSYEQYF
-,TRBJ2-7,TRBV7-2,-,TGTGCCAGCAGCCGTAACAGCTACGAGCAGTACTTC,CASSRNSYEQYF
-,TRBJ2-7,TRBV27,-,TGTGCCAGCAGTTTAATGGCGGCGACCAGTGGCGAGCAGTACTTC,CASSLMAATSGEQYF
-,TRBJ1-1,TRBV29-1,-,TGCAGCGTCTTACTAAATGAAGCTTTCTTT,CSVLLNEAFF
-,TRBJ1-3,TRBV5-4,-,TGTGCCAGCAGCTTGGGGAGCACCATATATTTT,CASSLGSTIYF